This T cell receptor (beta chain) was profiled in a study of blood T cells in healthy people across ages. Overall study results and limits: Conclusively comparing naive with antigen-experienced cells was impossible with unsorted PBMCs.

Primed by a sample-barcoded 5' primer and a J-beta primer mix, a second PCR proceeded for roughly 7 to 12 cycles. Carrying 12 random nucleotides, a template-switch adaptor labeled each individual cDNA molecule. Using its own MiXCR run on the 5' RACE reads, TCRdb lists one record per CDR3 protein. The table has almost 800,000 distinct CDR3 sequences, 58% seen once. Healthy individuals of Caucasian origin from Russia, aged roughly 6 to 95, served as donors. Per sample, no less than 6 micrograms of total RNA were extracted. In its sample, this clonotype was seen a few times. Its antigen is still unknown. CDR3 size: 14 residues. V dropped 6 bases and J dropped 9 bases, with 18 bases sitting between them. The germline gives CDR1 SNHLY, CDR2 FYNNEI.

The chain is built from TRBV2 and TRBJ2-1; possibly TRBD2 for D (6 bases). The sequenced sample consisted of blood. The sequence came from a man aged 30 to 45 in good health. Here the CDR3 reads CASSGLGGRGEQFF. CDR3 in DNA: TGTGCCAGCAGCGGCCTGGGGGGTCGGGGTGAGCAGTTCTTC.